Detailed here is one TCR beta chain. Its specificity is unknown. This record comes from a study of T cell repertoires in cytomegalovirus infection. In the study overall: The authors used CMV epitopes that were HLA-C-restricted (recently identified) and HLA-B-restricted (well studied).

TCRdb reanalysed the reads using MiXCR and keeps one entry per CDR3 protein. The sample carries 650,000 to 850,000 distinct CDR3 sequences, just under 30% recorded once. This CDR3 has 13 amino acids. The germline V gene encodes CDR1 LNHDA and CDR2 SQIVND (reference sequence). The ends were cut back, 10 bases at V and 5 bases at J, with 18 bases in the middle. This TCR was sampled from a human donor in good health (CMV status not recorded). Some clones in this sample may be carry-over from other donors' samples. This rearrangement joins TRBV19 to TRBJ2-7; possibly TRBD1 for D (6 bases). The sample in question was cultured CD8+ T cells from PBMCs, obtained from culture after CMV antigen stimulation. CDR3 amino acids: CATIGQPDHEQYF. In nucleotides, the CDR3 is TGTGCCACCATTGGACAGCCGGACCACGAGCAGTACTTC.